This T cell receptor (beta chain) derives from a study of T cells in Graves' hyperthyroidism and ophthalmopathy. Study-level findings and limits: Separation of ophthalmopathy from stable hyperthyroidism was achieved by a 13 V-J model. Most thyroid clonotypes expanded above 0.001 appeared in blood too.

As to this clonotype: What it binds is not known.

RNA transcripts were the template for amplifying TCR beta CDR3 regions. First-round RT-PCR with HTBI primers amplified the TCR CDR3 region. TCRdb recomputed calls from the multiplex PCR reads with MiXCR, one row per CDR3 protein. The repertoire consists of roughly 570,000 distinct CDR3 sequences, with roughly 46% occurring once and the leading ten covering roughly 19%. It was uncontrolled infection, other autoimmune disease, pregnancy or lactation that excluded patients. Diagnostic assessment was based on clinical symptoms, serum thyroxine and TRAb, thyroid ultrasound and orbital computed tomography. The V and J ends lost 5 bases and 5 bases, in that order; junction bases with no gene match: 7. The germline V gene encodes CDR1 LNHDA and CDR2 SQIVND (reference sequence). The CDR3 is made up of 14 amino acids.

This TCR derives from an adult woman with Graves' disease, either hyperthyroidism or ophthalmopathy (not recorded which). This chain joins TRBV19 and TRBJ2-7, with 9 nucleotides matching TRBD2. Sequenced material: peripheral blood or thyroid tissue (not recorded which). The CDR3 loop is CASSPGLALNEQYF. Here the CDR3 DNA reads TGTGCCAGTAGTCCCGGACTAGCGTTGAACGAGCAGTACTTC.